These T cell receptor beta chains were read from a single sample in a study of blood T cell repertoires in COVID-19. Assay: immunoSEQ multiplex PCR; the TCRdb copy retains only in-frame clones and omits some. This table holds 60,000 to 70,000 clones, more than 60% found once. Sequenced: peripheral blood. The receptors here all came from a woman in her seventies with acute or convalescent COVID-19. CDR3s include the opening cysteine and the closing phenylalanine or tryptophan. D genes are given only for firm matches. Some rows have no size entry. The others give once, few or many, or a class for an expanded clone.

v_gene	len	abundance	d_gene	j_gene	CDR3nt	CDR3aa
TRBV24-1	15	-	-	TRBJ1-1	TGTGCCACCAGTGGTAACTCCAGGGCGAACACTGAAGCTTTCTTT	CATSGNSRANTEAFF
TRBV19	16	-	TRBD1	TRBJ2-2	TGTGCCAGTAGGAGGGGACAGGGGGCGCAAAACGGGGAGCTGTTTTTT	CASRRGQGAQNGELFF
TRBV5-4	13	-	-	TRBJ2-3	TGTGCCAGCAGGATGGCGGGCACAGATACGCAGTATTTT	CASRMAGTDTQYF
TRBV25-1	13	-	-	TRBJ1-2	TGTGCCAGCAGTGAATCGGCAGGCAGGGGCTACACCTTC	CASSESAGRGYTF
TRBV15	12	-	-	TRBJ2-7	TGTGCCACCAGCAGAGCGTTGAGCGAGCAGTACTTC	CATSRALSEQYF
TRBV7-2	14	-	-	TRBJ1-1	TGTGCCAGCAGCTTAGTCGGGGGTCCCACTGAAGCTTTCTTT	CASSLVGGPTEAFF
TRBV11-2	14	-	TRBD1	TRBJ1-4	TGTGCCAGCAGCTTTGGACAGGTTAATGAAAAACTGTTTTTT	CASSFGQVNEKLFF
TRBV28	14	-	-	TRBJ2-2	TGTGCCAGCAGGTGGGGCAGGAACACCGGGGAGCTGTTTTTT	CASRWGRNTGELFF
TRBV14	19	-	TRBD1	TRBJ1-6	TGTGCCAGCAGCCCGAGGTCCAGGACAGGGATCTCCTATAATTCACCCCTCCACTTT	CASSPRSRTGISYNSPLHF
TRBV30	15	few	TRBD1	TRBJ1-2	TGTGCCTGGTCCACTTCAGGGGGGAGCAACTATGGCTACACCTTC	CAWSTSGGSNYGYTF
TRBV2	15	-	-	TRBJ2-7	TGTGCCAGCAACGGTTTTGTCGGGGGATACTACGAGCAGTACTTC	CASNGFVGGYYEQYF
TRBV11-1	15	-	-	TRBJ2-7	TGTGCCAGCAGCTTGGCAGGGACAAGCTCCTACGAGCAGTACTTC	CASSLAGTSSYEQYF
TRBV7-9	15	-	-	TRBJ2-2	TGTGCCAGCAACTGGGAACAGGAAAGAACCGGGGAGCTGTTTTTT	CASNWEQERTGELFF
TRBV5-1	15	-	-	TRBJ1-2	TGCGCCAGCAGCCCCCGCGCGGGGGCGGAATATGGCTACACCTTC	CASSPRAGAEYGYTF
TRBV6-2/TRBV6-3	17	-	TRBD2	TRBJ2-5	TGTGCCAGCAGTTACCCATCTAGCGGGGGGAACCAAGAGACCCAGTACTTC	CASSYPSSGGNQETQYF
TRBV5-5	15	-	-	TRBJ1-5	TGTGCCAGCAGCTTGAAACCCCTGACAGATCAGCCCCAGCATTTT	CASSLKPLTDQPQHF
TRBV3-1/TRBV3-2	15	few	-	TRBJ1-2	TGTGCCAGCAGCCCAACCGGCGGTAGTAACTATGGCTACACCTTC	CASSPTGGSNYGYTF
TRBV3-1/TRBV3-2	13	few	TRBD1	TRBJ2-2	TGTGCCGCCCGGGACAGGAACACCGGGGAGCTGTTTTTT	CAARDRNTGELFF
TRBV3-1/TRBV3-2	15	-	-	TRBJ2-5	TGTGCCAGCAGCTCCAGGGCCGGAGGGTGGGAGACCCAGTACTTC	CASSSRAGGWETQYF
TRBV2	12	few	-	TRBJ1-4	TGTGCCAGCAGTATCAGAGGTGAAAAACTGTTTTTT	CASSIRGEKLFF
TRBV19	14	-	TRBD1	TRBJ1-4	TGTGCCAGTAGCCAACAGGGGGCGCGTGAAAAACTGTTTTTT	CASSQQGAREKLFF
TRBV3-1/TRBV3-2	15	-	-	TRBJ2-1	TGTGCCAGCAGCCCTATCTACCCCCGTTACAATGAGCAGTTCTTC	CASSPIYPRYNEQFF
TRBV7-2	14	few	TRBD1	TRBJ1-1	TGTGCCAGCAGCCCGACGACAGGGCGTTTCGAAGCTTTCTTT	CASSPTTGRFEAFF
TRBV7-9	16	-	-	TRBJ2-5	TGTGCCAGCAGCTTAGTCAGGGTTGGATCGCGGGAGACCCAGTACTTC	CASSLVRVGSRETQYF
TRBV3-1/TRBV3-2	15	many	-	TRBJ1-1	TGTGCCAGCAGCCAAGGCAAGGGGTTTTCCGCTGAAGCTTTCTTT	CASSQGKGFSAEAFF
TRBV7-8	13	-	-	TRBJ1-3	TGTGCCAGCAGCTTTCTAGATGGAAACACCATATATTTT	CASSFLDGNTIYF
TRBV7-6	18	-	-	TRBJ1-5	TGTGCCAGCAGCCTGGGGGGGAGGGGCAAATCGAACAATCAGCCCCAGCATTTT	CASSLGGRGKSNNQPQHF
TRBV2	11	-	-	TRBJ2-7	TGTGCCAGCAGTGTAGGGGAGGATTCCTTCTTC	CASSVGEDSFF
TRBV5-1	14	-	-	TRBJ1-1	TGCGCCAGCAGCTTAGCAGGTCGTGGAACTGAAGCTTTCTTT	CASSLAGRGTEAFF
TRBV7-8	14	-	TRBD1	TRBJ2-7	TGTGCCAGCAGCTTAGAACAGGGGGTTGCCGAGCAGTACTTC	CASSLEQGVAEQYF
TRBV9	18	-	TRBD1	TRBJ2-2	TGTGCCAGCAGCGTATTACCGGGACAGGGGTCGACCACCGGGGAGCTGTTTTTT	CASSVLPGQGSTTGELFF
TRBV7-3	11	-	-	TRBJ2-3	TGTGCCAGCAGCAGGGGGGATACGCAGTATTTT	CASSRGDTQYF
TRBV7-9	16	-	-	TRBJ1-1	TGTGCCAGCAGCTTAATAGGGGGTGCGGTGAACACTGAAGCTTTCTTT	CASSLIGGAVNTEAFF
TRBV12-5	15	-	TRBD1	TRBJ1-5	TGTGCTAGTGGTTTAGCCGGGACAGGGGATCAGCCCCAGCATTTT	CASGLAGTGDQPQHF
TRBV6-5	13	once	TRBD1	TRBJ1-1	TGTGCCAGCAGTCGGACAGGGAACACTGAAGCTTTCTTT	CASSRTGNTEAFF
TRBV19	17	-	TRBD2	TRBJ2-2	TGTGCCAGTAGTATAGGGTGGCGGGGGGGCCGCACCGGGGAGCTGTTTTTT	CASSIGWRGGRTGELFF
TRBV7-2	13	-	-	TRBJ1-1	TGTGCCAGCAGCTTAGAAGCCTACACTGAAGCTTTCTTT	CASSLEAYTEAFF
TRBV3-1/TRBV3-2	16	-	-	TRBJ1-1	TGTGCCAGCAGCCAAGACCCCCGACGGGTTAGCACTGAAGCTTTCTTT	CASSQDPRRVSTEAFF
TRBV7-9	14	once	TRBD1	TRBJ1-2	TGTGCCAGCAGCCCTGAGGACAGGGGGCTCGGCTACACCTTC	CASSPEDRGLGYTF
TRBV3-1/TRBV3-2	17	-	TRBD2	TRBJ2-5	TGTGCCAGCAGCCAAGACGGGACTAGCGGGGGAGAAGAGACCCAGTACTTC	CASSQDGTSGGEETQYF
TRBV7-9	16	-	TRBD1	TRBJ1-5	TGTGCCAGCAGCTTATCTAGTACAGGGGGCAATCAGCCCCAGCATTTT	CASSLSSTGGNQPQHF
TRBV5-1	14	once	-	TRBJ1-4	TGCGCCAGCAGATTATCTCATAGAGGTGAAAAACTGTTTTTT	CASRLSHRGEKLFF
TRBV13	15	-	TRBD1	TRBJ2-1	TGTGCCAGCAGCTTTTCCGGACAGGGAAACAATGAGCAGTTCTTC	CASSFSGQGNNEQFF
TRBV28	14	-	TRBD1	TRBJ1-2	TGTGCCAGCAGACTTCCGGGACAGGGAACGGGCTACACCTTC	CASRLPGQGTGYTF
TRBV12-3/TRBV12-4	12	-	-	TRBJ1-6	TGTGCCAGCAGTTTAGTTTACCAGACCCTCCACTTT	CASSLVYQTLHF
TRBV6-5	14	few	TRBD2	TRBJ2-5	TGTGCCAGCAGTTACAGCGGGGGCCAAGAGACCCAGTACTTC	CASSYSGGQETQYF
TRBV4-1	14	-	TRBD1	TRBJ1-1	TGCGCCAGCAGCACCCCGGGACAGGGCACTGAAGCTTTCTTT	CASSTPGQGTEAFF